This section outlines one TCR beta chain sequence together with its context. Germline and junction disagree at one end, which may indicate a read error. What the time point label conveys for this sample: convalescence about 6 months (5-8 months) after acute presentation (visit 7). Over primary infection, the study followed CD8 T cell responses to two immunodominant EBV epitopes: BRLF1 109 (YVL-BR) and BMLF1 280 (GLC-BM). A positive serum heterophile antibody test and EBV viral capsid antigen-specific IgM indicated primary EBV infection. As a first step, magnetic positive selection (MACS) was used to enrich total CD8 T cells from the PBMCs. A FACSAria III was used to sort live CD3+ CD8+ tetramer+ cells to over 90% purity. A PE-conjugated tetramer loaded with the BMLF1 280-288 peptide was used for cell sorting. TCR repertoires of EBV epitope-specific CD8 T cells were deep-sequenced directly ex vivo after tetramer sorting, at acute infection and at convalescence. The donors were three individuals between roughly 18 and 30 years old who had clinical acute infectious mononucleosis along with laboratory evidence of primary EBV infection. Heparinized peripheral blood was collected once when donors presented clinically with mononucleosis symptoms and a second time roughly 6 months afterward. Ficoll-Paque density gradient centrifugation was used to isolate PBMCs.

Total RNA from at least 8,500 sorted tetramer+ CD8 T cells was reverse transcribed into cDNA for TCR profiling. PCR amplification of CDR3 regions used primers annealing to V and J regions and added unique molecular identifiers so that templates could be tracked. The immunoSEQ platform, including its sequencing and error-correction standards, was used to profile TCRalpha and TCRbeta chains. The study's processing was this. Clonal copy numbers were corrected for sequencing and PCR errors, and CDR3s were defined according to IMGT conventions. Analysis was restricted to productive rearrangements and performed with immunoSEQ Analyzer versions 2.0 and 3.0, while gene-pairing frequencies underwent further processing in Microsoft Excel. Circos plots were used to visualize V-J pairings, and MEME plus a custom motifSearch program were used to find CDR3 motifs. The OLGA algorithm was used to calculate the probability of generation of TCR sequences. A clonotype seen at both visits was called persistent, a clonotype seen only at the acute visit was called nonpersistent, and a clonotype seen only at convalescence was called de novo. Any amino acid clonotype used by more than one donor was defined as a public TCR. TCRdb limited this immuneACCESS table to in-frame rearrangements with V and J called. A share of clones is missing; checked studies link under half to unresolved V genes, and the rest is unexplained. The V and J calls and clone size were taken over from that table, and D and trimming were inferred from the DNA. The sample contains over 700 clones, roughly 32% of them found a single time. The ten largest clonotypes hold about 51% of the sample.

Counted from cysteine to phenylalanine, this CDR3 has 13 amino acids. The CDR3 DNA has 39 bases and is translated from base 1. As encoded in the germline V gene, CDR1 is SQVTM while CDR2 is ANQGSEA. These data belong to a study of blood T cell repertoires in acute mononucleosis (dated by TCRdb to 2018 to 2020). Background for the entire study: Convalescent samples, which represented the memory response, were taken 5 to 8 months after the acute presentation. A mean blood EBV load of about 4.1 log10 genome copies per million B cells was observed during acute infection, and a mean blood EBV load of 2.5 to 3 was observed at convalescence.

Paper-wide results and their limitations: With just a few donors in the cohort, the group averages were based on very few individuals. The low acute-to-convalescent clonotype overlap might be partly explained by sampling error, because only a fraction of each donor's blood was analyzed. Just 8% to 9.5% of the unique acute clonotypes remained in convalescence, but these persisting clonotypes accounted for most of the response, and new, diverse de novo clonotypes seemingly replaced the other acute clonotypes. Both chains appeared to be involved in GLC-BM selection, with public TCRbeta motifs on BV14-BJ2 and BV20-BJ1 being observed alongside a TCRalpha motif on AV5-AJ31.

The chain is assembled from TRBV29-1 and TRBJ2-3; the D gene is perhaps TRBD2, from 5 matching bases. The sequence came from a man younger than 35 with infectious mononucleosis caused by EBV. The starting material was EBV GLC epitope tetramer+ CD8+ T cells sorted from PBMCs, obtained during convalescence from infectious mononucleosis. The cell subset or site label, read with the paper, signifies: CD8 T cells binding tetramer with EBV BMLF1 280-288 peptide (GLC-BM). At the DNA level, the sequence is TGCAGCGTTGGCGGGTCCCGCACAGATTCGCAGTATTTT. Protein translation: CSVGGSRTDSQYF.